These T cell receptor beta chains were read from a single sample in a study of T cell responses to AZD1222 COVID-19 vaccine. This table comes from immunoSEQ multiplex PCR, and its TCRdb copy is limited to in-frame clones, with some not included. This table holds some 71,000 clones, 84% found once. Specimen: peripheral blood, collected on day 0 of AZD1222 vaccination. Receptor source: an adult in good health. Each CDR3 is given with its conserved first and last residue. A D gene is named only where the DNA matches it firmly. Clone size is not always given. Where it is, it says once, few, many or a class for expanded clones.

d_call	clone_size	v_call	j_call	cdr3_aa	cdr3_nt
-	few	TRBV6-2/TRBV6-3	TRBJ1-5	CASSSTGPPQPQHF	TGTGCCAGCAGCTCTACAGGGCCCCCTCAGCCCCAGCATTTT
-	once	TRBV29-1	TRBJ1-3	CSGMDSSGNTIYF	TGCAGCGGGATGGACAGCTCTGGAAACACCATATATTTT
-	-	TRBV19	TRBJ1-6	CASSGTGTYSNSPLHF	TGTGCCAGTAGCGGTACCGGGACTTACAGTAATTCACCCCTCCACTTT
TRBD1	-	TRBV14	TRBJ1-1	CASSQEPSGQGRTEAFF	TGTGCCAGCAGCCAAGAGCCCTCGGGACAGGGGCGGACTGAAGCTTTCTTT
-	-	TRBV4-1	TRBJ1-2	CASSHGKQYGYTF	TGCGCCAGCAGCCACGGGAAGCAATATGGCTACACCTTC
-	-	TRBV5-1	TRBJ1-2	CASSRDRNYGYTF	TGCGCCAGCAGTCGCGACAGGAACTATGGCTACACCTTC
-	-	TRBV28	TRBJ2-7	CASSPGPLYEQYF	TGTGCCAGCTCGCCGGGTCCTCTCTACGAGCAGTACTTC
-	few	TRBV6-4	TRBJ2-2	CASSPRGMDTGELFF	TGTGCCAGCAGCCCCCGGGGTATGGACACCGGGGAGCTGTTTTTT
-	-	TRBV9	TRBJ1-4	CASSVTATNEKLFF	TGTGCCAGCAGCGTGACTGCAACTAATGAAAAACTGTTTTTT
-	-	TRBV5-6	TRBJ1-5	CASSPGGGQPQHF	TGTGCCAGCAGCCCGGGAGGGGGGCAGCCCCAGCATTTT
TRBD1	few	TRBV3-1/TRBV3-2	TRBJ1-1	CASSPGTGWNTEAFF	TGTGCCAGCAGCCCCGGGACAGGGTGGAACACTGAAGCTTTCTTT
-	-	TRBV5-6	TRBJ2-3	CASSLVSLLSTDTQYF	TGTGCCAGCAGCTTGGTTTCACTTTTGAGCACAGATACGCAGTATTTT
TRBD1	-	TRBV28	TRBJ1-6	CASSPLDRINSPLHF	TGTGCCAGCAGTCCCCTGGACAGGATAAATTCACCCCTCCACTTT
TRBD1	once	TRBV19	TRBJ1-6	CASSTPGQGGDSPLHF	TGTGCCAGTAGTACGCCCGGACAGGGAGGAGATTCACCCCTCCACTTT
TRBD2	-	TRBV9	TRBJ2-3	CASSGGGASTDTQYF	TGTGCCAGCAGCGGCGGGGGGGCGAGCACAGATACGCAGTATTTT
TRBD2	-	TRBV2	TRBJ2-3	CASSELAGGLDTQYF	TGTGCCAGCAGTGAACTAGCGGGGGGGTTAGATACGCAGTATTTT
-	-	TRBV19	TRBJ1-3	CAIRPFREGLSGNTIYF	TGTGCCATACGTCCATTTCGGGAGGGGCTAAGCGGAAACACCATATATTTT
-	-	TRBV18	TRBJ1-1	CASSPPQALRGAFF	TGTGCCAGCTCACCTCCACAGGCCCTCCGCGGAGCTTTCTTT
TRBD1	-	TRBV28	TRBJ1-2	CASSSGQGSIGYTF	TGTGCCAGCAGTTCGGGACAGGGAAGTATCGGCTACACCTTC
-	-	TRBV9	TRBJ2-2	CASSAGSLVTGELFF	TGTGCCAGCAGCGCTGGTTCCCTTGTCACCGGGGAGCTGTTTTTT
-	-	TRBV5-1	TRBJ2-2	CASSLGRNTGELFF	TGCGCCAGCAGCTTGGGACGGAACACCGGGGAGCTGTTTTTT
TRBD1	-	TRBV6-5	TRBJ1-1	CASSYSGGLNTEAFF	TGTGCCAGCAGTTATTCAGGGGGCCTGAACACTGAAGCTTTCTTT
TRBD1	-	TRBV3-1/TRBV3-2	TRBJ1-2	CASSQDQGASAMRYTF	TGTGCCAGCAGCCAAGATCAGGGGGCCTCGGCTATGAGGTACACCTTC
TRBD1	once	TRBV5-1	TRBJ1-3	CASSTGQGNTIYF	TGCGCCAGCAGCACGGGACAGGGAAACACCATATATTTT
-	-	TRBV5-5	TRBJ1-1	CASSLTANTEAFF	TGTGCCAGCAGCCTAACAGCGAACACTGAAGCTTTCTTT
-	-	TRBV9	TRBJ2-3	CASTRDFSTDTQYF	TGTGCCAGCACCCGGGACTTTAGCACAGATACGCAGTATTTT
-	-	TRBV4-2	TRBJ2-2	CASSQGEGAVGELFF	TGTGCCAGCAGCCAAGGGGAGGGGGCCGTCGGGGAGCTGTTTTTT
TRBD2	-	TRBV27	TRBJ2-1	CASSLFGPSGLAGGPTSYNEQFF	TGTGCCAGCAGTTTATTCGGGCCGTCGGGACTAGCGGGGGGGCCGACATCGTACAATGAGCAGTTCTTC
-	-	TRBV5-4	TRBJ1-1	CASSPGRGVMNTEAFF	TGTGCCAGCAGCCCGGGACGGGGAGTCATGAACACTGAAGCTTTCTTT
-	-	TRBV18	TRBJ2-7	CASSQDSYEQYF	TGTGCCAGCTCACAAGACAGTTACGAGCAGTACTTC
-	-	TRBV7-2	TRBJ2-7	CASSYDRADYEQYF	TGTGCCAGCAGCTACGACCGGGCCGACTACGAGCAGTACTTC
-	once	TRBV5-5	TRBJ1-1	CASSLQANTEAFF	TGTGCCAGCAGCCTCCAGGCGAACACTGAAGCTTTCTTT
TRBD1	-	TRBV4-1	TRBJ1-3	CASSPRGPGNTIYF	TGCGCCAGCAGCCCGAGGGGGCCAGGAAACACCATATATTTT
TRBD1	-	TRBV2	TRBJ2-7	CASRGQAYEQYF	TGTGCCAGCAGGGGACAGGCCTACGAGCAGTACTTC
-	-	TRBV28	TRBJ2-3	CASSLTGSLGSDTQYF	TGTGCCAGCAGTCTCACAGGTAGCTTAGGTTCAGATACGCAGTATTTT
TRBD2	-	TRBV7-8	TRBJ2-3	CASSSLTSGGAADTQYF	TGTGCCAGCAGCTCTTTGACTAGCGGGGGGGCGGCAGATACGCAGTATTTT
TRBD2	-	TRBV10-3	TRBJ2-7	CAISDSGGAFYEQYF	TGTGCCATCAGTGATAGCGGGGGGGCCTTCTACGAGCAGTACTTC
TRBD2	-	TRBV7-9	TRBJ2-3	CASSPSRGGLGGTDTQYF	TGTGCCAGCAGCCCTAGCCGCGGGGGGTTGGGGGGCACAGATACGCAGTATTTT
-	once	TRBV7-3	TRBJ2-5	CASSLTDWGGGQETQYF	TGTGCCAGCAGCTTAACGGACTGGGGAGGGGGTCAAGAGACCCAGTACTTC
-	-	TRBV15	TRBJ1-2	CATSALSGLEAYGYTF	TGTGCCACCAGCGCGCTTTCGGGACTCGAGGCCTATGGCTACACCTTC